The entry that follows covers one T cell receptor beta chain sequence. Its antigen is undetermined. The PCR was carried out with 60 Vbeta primers and 13 Jbeta primers. Only in-frame clones appear in the TCRdb table, and some are missing; sequencing was by immunoSEQ multiplex PCR. This sample has 150,000 to 200,000 clones, with around 77% found just once. Germline V CDR1 and CDR2: MGHDK, SYGVNS. V shed 4 bases and J shed 5 bases, with 11 bases lying between them. CDR3 length: 13 residues. This entry comes from a study of cytomegalovirus exposure and HLA in healthy donors. About the research overall: About 85 million unique TCRs from HLA-typed donors were held in an early release of data. Study-level results: A few CMV-associated chains were confirmed in vitro to be specific for CMV antigens.

The sample was PBMCs. The rearrangement links TRBV25-1 to TRBJ1-1, with D tentatively TRBD1 (5 bases). This TCR was sampled from a woman aged 25 to 39 in good health and CMV-seronegative. CDR3 loop: CASSVGPGTEAFF. The CDR3 nucleotides read TGTGCCAGCAGTGTGGGGCCTGGGACTGAAGCTTTCTTT.